A single sample is the source of the 12 T cell receptor beta chains below, sequenced in a study of cytomegalovirus exposure and HLA in healthy donors. 13 Jbeta primers and 60 Vbeta primers were used for the PCR. TCRdb's table, derived via immunoSEQ multiplex PCR, lists solely in-frame clones and lacks some. The table shows 200,000 to 250,000 clones, with approximately 81% occurring only once. What was sequenced was PBMCs. The receptors stem from a man younger than 45 in good health and CMV-seronegative.

The chain joins TRBV5-1 to TRBJ2-1, with 13 nucleotides matching TRBD2. J was trimmed by 10 bases and V by 4 bases; bases with no gene match: 11. The CDR3 sequence is 16 residues long. The V gene's germline CDR1 is SGHRS and CDR2 YFSETQ. CDR3 protein: CASSPYGLAGVPEQFF. The CDR3 nucleotides read TGCGCCAGCAGCCCTTACGGACTAGCGGGGGTACCCGAGCAGTTCTTC. The complete variable domain, with remaining parts taken from reference TRBV5-1 and TRBJ2-1, reads KAGVTQTPRYLIKTRGQQVTLSCSPISGHRSVSWYQQTPGQGLQFLFEYFSETQRNKGNFPGRFSGRQFSNSRSEMNVSTLELGDSALYLCASSPYGLAGVPEQFFGPGTRLTVL.

CDR3 sequence: CASSFVAQDEQYF. The CDR3 DNA is TGCGCCAGCAGCTTCGTGGCTCAGGACGAGCAGTACTTC. V usage is TRBV5-1 and J usage is TRBJ2-7; D gene ambiguous. Looked up from germline, CDR1 is SGHRS and CDR2 is YFSETQ. The CDR3 totals 13 residues. V lost 2 bases and J lost 5, with 11 bases in between.

The V and J genes are TRBV5-1 and TRBJ2-7; 7 bases align to TRBD1. This CDR3 is built from 14 residues. J gave up 3 bases and V 0 bases, and 3 bases lay outside the gene matches. Germline lookup yields CDR1 SGHRS and CDR2 YFSETQ. CDR3 sequence reads: CASSLEGANYEQYF. DNA of the CDR3: TGCGCCAGCAGCTTGGAGGGGGCTAACTACGAGCAGTACTTC. Full variable domain (missing parts from reference TRBV5-1 and TRBJ2-7): KAGVTQTPRYLIKTRGQQVTLSCSPISGHRSVSWYQQTPGQGLQFLFEYFSETQRNKGNFPGRFSGRQFSNSRSEMNVSTLELGDSALYLCASSLEGANYEQYFGPGTRLTVT.

The chain has TRBV7-8 and TRBJ1-1, with 7 bases matching TRBD1. This CDR3 is 11 amino acids long. V lost 5 bases to trimming and J lost 8 bases; unmatched junction nucleotides: 2. CDR1 and CDR2 (germline): SGHVS, FQNEAQ. In nucleotides, the CDR3 is TGTGCCAGCAGCCAGACAGGGGAAGCTTTCTTT. Its protein product is CASSQTGEAFF.

The sample holds a few counts of this clone. The chain combines TRBV11-2 with TRBJ2-2, with 7 bases aligning to TRBD2. V lost 1 base, J lost 6 bases, and 8 bases stayed unmatched. In germline, CDR1 is SGHAT, CDR2 FQNNGV. CDR3 length: 16 residues. CDR3 coding DNA: TGTGCCAGCAGCTTAGTGGCGGGGGTATCGGCCGGGGAGCTGTTTTTT. Its protein is CASSLVAGVSAGELFF.

The sample holds a few counts of this clone. The chain is built from TRBV10-2 and TRBJ2-7; 9 bases match TRBD1. The CDR3 covers 14 residues. Looked up from germline, CDR1 is WSHSY and CDR2 is SAAADI. Trimming cost V 6 bases and J 5 bases; bases outside gene matches: 8. As DNA, the CDR3 is TGCGCCAGCAGGTTGACAGGGGGAGTCGACGAGCAGTACTTC. It translates to CASRLTGGVDEQYF.

V is TRBV9 and J is TRBJ2-1, with D maybe TRBD2 (6 bases). Germline lookup yields CDR1 SGDLS and CDR2 YYNGEE. The CDR3 sequence is 13 residues long. Trimming took 4 bases from V and 16 from J, leaving 21 bases between them. For the CDR3, the DNA is TGTGCCAGCAGCCTCGGTGGAGGGACCCAGCCCTTCTTC. This codes for CASSLGGGTQPFF. Full variable domain (outside the CDR3, taken from reference TRBV9 and TRBJ2-1): DSGVTQTPKHLITATGQRVTLRCSPRSGDLSVYWYQQSLDQGLQFLIQYYNGEERAKGNILERFSAQQFPDLHSELNLSSLELGDSALYFCASSLGGGTQPFFGPGTRLTVL.

The chain combines TRBV15 with TRBJ1-2; D call uncertain. The germline V and J ends were trimmed by 1 base and 1 base, with 16 bases remaining between them. CDR1 is LNHNV and CDR2 is YYDKDF in the germline V gene (reference sequence). The CDR3 length is 17 residues. DNA of the CDR3: TGTGCCACCAGCAGAGGGAGCGGCGACGGACTTAACTATGGCTACACCTTC. Amino acid sequence: CATSRGSGDGLNYGYTF.

The J gene is TRBJ1-2, the V gene TRBV7-9, with 7 bases matching TRBD1. The germline V gene encodes CDR1 SEHNR and CDR2 FQNEAQ (reference sequence). The CDR3 runs 14 residues. After removal of 5 bases from V and 4 bases from J, the junction contained 7 bases not matched to a gene. The CDR3 loop reads CASSDTGTVYGYTF. The CDR3 DNA follows: TGTGCCAGCAGCGATACCGGGACAGTCTATGGCTACACCTTC.

V gene TRBV19 combines with J gene TRBJ1-3; TRBD1 is a possible D gene (6 bases). V lost 7 bases, J lost 2 bases, and 12 bases lay in between. The CDR3 extends over 14 amino acids. The germline CDR1 and CDR2 sequences are LNHDA and SQIVND (reference sequence). DNA for the CDR3: TGTGCCAGTATTAGGACAGCTGCTGGAAACACCATATATTTT. It codes for CASIRTAAGNTIYF. Combining the CDR3 with reference TRBV19 and TRBJ1-3 gives the whole variable domain DGGITQSPKYLFRKEGQNVTLSCEQNLNHDAMYWYRQDPGQGLRLIYYSQIVNDFQKGDIAEGYSVSREKKESFPLTVTSAQKNPTAFYLCASIRTAAGNTIYFGEGSWLTVV.

This chain connects TRBV10-3 to TRBJ2-5; 7 nucleotides align to TRBD1. There are 15 residues in the CDR3. Trimming took 0 bases from V and 1 from J; bases not matched to a gene: 2. Germline V gene data show CDR1 as ENHRY and CDR2 as SYGVKD. CDR3: CAISESGQIQETQYF. The CDR3 coding sequence is TGTGCCATCAGTGAGTCGGGACAGATCCAAGAGACCCAGTACTTC.

Only a few counts were recorded for this clone. The V and J genes are TRBV13 and TRBJ2-3, with a possible D match to TRBD1 (5 bases). This CDR3 contains 15 residues. The germline V and J ends were trimmed by 4 bases and 5 bases, with 16 bases remaining between them. The germline V gene has CDR1 PRHDT and CDR2 FYEKMQ (reference sequence). This chain's CDR3 is CASSSAGYVLDTQYF. DNA of the CDR3: TGTGCCAGCAGCTCCGCAGGGTATGTGTTAGATACGCAGTATTTT.